The 20 T cell receptor beta chains presented below share a single source sample, sequenced in a study of T cells expressing NK-cell markers. TCRdb reprocessed the 5' RACE reads, with one entry per CDR3 protein and no DNA. In all, the sample yields 450,000 to 600,000 distinct CDR3 sequences. The source material was blood T cells: a sorted CD56 or NKG2C T cell subset, CD4+ or CD8+ T cells, or bulk PBMC T cells (not recorded which). All receptors derive from a man aged 18 to 30 in good health.

The chain employs TRBV9 and TRBJ1-2. CDR3 length: 15 amino acids. In germline, CDR1 is SGDLS, CDR2 YYNGEE. This CDR3 is CASSAMGSGSYGYTF.

V usage is TRBV2 and J usage is TRBJ2-3; TCRdb's assignment of TRBD1 cannot be checked, as there is no DNA. The CDR3 has 16 residues. Germline lookup yields CDR1 SNHLY and CDR2 FYNNEI. The CDR3 is CASSGGRQGQTDTQYF. The full variable domain, in which reference TRBV2 and TRBJ2-3 provide the parts outside the CDR3, is EPEVTQTPSHQVTQMGQEVILRCVPISNHLYFYWYRQILGQKVEFLVSFYNNEISEKSEIFDDQFSVERPDGSNFTLKIRSTKLEDSAMYFCASSGGRQGQTDTQYFGPGTRLTVL.

The chain joins TRBV12-3 or TRBV12-4 to TRBJ2-7. This CDR3 comprises 12 residues. The CDR3 here is CASSKSVSEQYF.

The chain joins TRBV24-1 to TRBJ2-1; the TRBD2 assignment by TCRdb is unverifiable without DNA. Germline V gene sequence: CDR1 KGHDR, CDR2 SFDVKD. CDR3 length: 14 residues. CDR3 in amino acids: CATSQIAGEGEQFF.

The rearrangement links TRBV29-1 to TRBJ2-1; TCRdb's D call of TRBD1 is untestable without DNA. The length of the CDR3 is 15 residues. Germline V gene lookup returns CDR1 SQVTM and CDR2 ANQGSEA. The CDR3 sequence: CSVTTGTGFKNEQFF.

This chain connects TRBV10-3 to TRBJ1-1; TCRdb names TRBD1, which stays unverified in the absence of DNA. In germline, CDR1 is ENHRY, CDR2 SYGVKD. This CDR3 has 14 residues. The CDR3 loop is CAISEQVPNTEAFF.

CDR3: CASRPGLDGYTF. This chain joins TRBV12-3 or TRBV12-4 and TRBJ1-2; TCRdb outputs TRBD1, but without DNA this stays unchecked. The CDR3 loop spans 12 amino acids.

The CDR3 reads CASSLTRTIAKNIQYF. The chain couples TRBV7-8 to TRBJ2-4. Looked up from germline, CDR1 is SGHVS and CDR2 is FQNEAQ. The length of the CDR3 is 16 residues. The full variable domain, completed using reference TRBV7-8 and TRBJ2-4, is GAGVSQSPRYKVAKRGQDVALRCDPISGHVSLFWYQQALGQGPEFLTYFQNEAQLDKSGLPSDRFFAERPEGSVSTLKIQRTQQEDSAVYLCASSLTRTIAKNIQYFGAGTRLSVL.

CDR3 sequence: CASSHGEWGTQYF. The chain joins TRBV4-3 to TRBJ2-5; the D gene TCRdb calls, TRBD2, cannot be checked with no DNA. CDR3 length: 13 residues. Germline V CDR1 and CDR2: LGHNA, YSLEER.

This sequence joins TRBV2 and TRBJ2-7; the TCRdb D gene call, TRBD1, has no DNA to confirm it. The CDR3 consists of 14 residues. Per the germline V gene, CDR1 is SNHLY and CDR2 is FYNNEI. The CDR3 region is CASSLGGNSYEQYF.

This chain's CDR3 is CASSLAGAAHGTDTQYF. The chain carries TRBV5-1 and TRBJ2-3; the TCRdb call, TRBD1, lacks DNA for checking. The CDR3 totals 17 residues. Germline loops: CDR1 SGHRS, CDR2 YFSETQ.

The chain recombines TRBV20-1 with TRBJ2-1; TCRdb's D call, TRBD2, is unchecked because there is no DNA. The CDR3 sequence is 14 residues long. CDR1 is DFQATT, CDR2 SNEGSKA, per germline (reference sequence). CDR3 amino acids: CSAPPSGRGNEQFF.

This CDR3 reads CASSPRGRGAPLHF. The chain recombines TRBV6-1 with TRBJ1-6; TCRdb gives TRBD1 as the D gene, but with no DNA this cannot be confirmed. This CDR3 is 14 amino acids long. CDR1 is MNHNS, CDR2 SASEGT, per germline.

CDR3 sequence: CASSLAKGLQAFF. This chain joins TRBV5-1 and TRBJ1-1. This CDR3 contains 13 residues. CDR1 is SGHRS and CDR2 is YFSETQ in the germline V gene.

The chain couples TRBV29-1 to TRBJ2-4. The germline V gene encodes CDR1 SQVTM and CDR2 ANQGSEA. The CDR3 contains 12 residues. The CDR3 is CSVVWGSNIQYF.

The J gene is TRBJ2-1, the V gene TRBV10-3; TCRdb indicates TRBD2, and absent DNA this call remains unverified. Germline loops: CDR1 ENHRY, CDR2 SYGVKD. The CDR3 spans 16 residues. CDR3 loop: CAISESTSGRDNEQFF.

The CDR3 here is CASSLGQMRGGSADTQYF. The V and J genes are TRBV5-5 and TRBJ2-3; TCRdb indicates TRBD2, and absent DNA this call remains unverified. The CDR3 has 18 amino acids. CDR1 and CDR2 (germline): SGHKS, YYEKEE (reference sequence). The full variable domain, in which reference TRBV5-5 and TRBJ2-3 provide the parts outside the CDR3, is DAGVTQSPTHLIKTRGQQVTLRCSPISGHKSVSWYQQVLGQGPQFIFQYYEKEERGRGNFPDRFSARQFPNYSSELNVNALLLGDSALYLCASSLGQMRGGSADTQYFGPGTRLTVL.

The chain joins TRBV6-5 to TRBJ2-7; TCRdb's D gene call, TRBD1, goes unchecked for lack of DNA. This CDR3 has 14 residues. Looked up from germline, CDR1 is MNHEY and CDR2 is SVGAGI. This CDR3 is CASSYDPGAGEQYF.

The chain is built from TRBV4-1 and TRBJ2-7; the D gene TCRdb calls, TRBD1, cannot be checked with no DNA. The CDR3 length is 14 residues. Per germline, CDR1 MGHRA and CDR2 YSYEKL. The CDR3 protein is CASSQDIQGAEQYF.

The rearrangement uses TRBV6-2 or TRBV6-3 and TRBJ2-3; TCRdb calls TRBD1, which cannot be checked without DNA. CDR3 length equals 12 residues. CDR1 and CDR2 (germline): MNHEY, SVGEGT. CDR3 sequence reads: CASETGGDTQYF.